This TCR beta chain was sequenced for a study of blood T cell repertoires in COVID-19 (dated by TCRdb to the early 2020s). Describing the broader study: Samples covering the acute and convalescent phases of COVID-19 were provided by collaborators in the United States, Italy and Spain. The material from the prospective study consisted of cDNA or gDNA derived from T cells, B-cell-depleted T cells, or PBMCs. The dataset comprised deeply sampled blood TCRbeta repertoires from subjects exposed to, actively infected with, or recovered from COVID-19. The repertoires were released in a freely available public database intended as a resource for research on the immune response to SARS-CoV-2. Samples were obtained from the ongoing ImmuneRACE study (first 160 participants) and from about 1,300 subjects provided by 6 global collaborators. Sample metadata almost always included a de-identified subject ID, COVID-19 status, age in years and sex. Where available, HLA class I and class II types were taken from metadata supplied by the sample provider and were not determined by assay-based typing. On the study overall, not on this receptor specifically: The amount of clinical and demographic metadata varied by source and participant and was provided uncurated.

Worth noting for this clone: The antigen it binds to is not known. Base qualities are not at hand, and no much larger clone is one base apart.

Collaborating institutions collected whole blood in K2EDTA tubes following their own protocols. For TCRbeta analysis, collaborators shipped samples in one of three forms: frozen whole blood, isolated PBMCs, or DNA extracted from either of those sample types. The immunoSEQ Assay, a bias-controlled multiplex PCR, was used to amplify TCRbeta CDR3 regions from genomic DNA. In the paper's pipeline: Within the assay, amplification of reference gene primers was used to estimate how many nucleated cells each sample contained. To quantify the absolute abundance of each unique TCRbeta CDR3 rearrangement, sequence reads were collapsed and filtered. For each sample, productive Simpson clonality was calculated as the square root of Simpson's diversity index over productive rearrangements. Held by TCRdb, this immuneACCESS table contains in-frame sequences only and omits some clones. Under half of the omission traces to an unresolved V gene where checked; the cause of the rest is unknown. V and J calls and clone size are copied from that table; D and trimming were computed from the DNA. The table for this sample lists 55,000 to 65,000 clones; roughly 90% of them were counted only once. Roughly an eighth of the sample is taken by the ten largest.

The trim is 0 bases for V and 1 base for J, with a gap of 9 bases between the germline ends. The germline V gene gives CDR1 as ENHRY and CDR2 as SYGVKD. The CDR3 starts with the cysteine, ends with the phenylalanine, and has 15 residues. Here the CDR3 DNA is all that survives: 45 bases in frame from base 1. The TCR sequence derives from a woman aged 60-75 years with active COVID-19. This chain joins TRBV10-3 to TRBJ1-1; possibly the D gene is TRBD1, per 5 matching bases. Sequenced: peripheral blood. The sequenced DNA: TGTGCCATCAGTGAGTCGGGGCAGACGAACACTGAAGCTTTCTTT. Translated, it gives CAISESGQTNTEAFF.